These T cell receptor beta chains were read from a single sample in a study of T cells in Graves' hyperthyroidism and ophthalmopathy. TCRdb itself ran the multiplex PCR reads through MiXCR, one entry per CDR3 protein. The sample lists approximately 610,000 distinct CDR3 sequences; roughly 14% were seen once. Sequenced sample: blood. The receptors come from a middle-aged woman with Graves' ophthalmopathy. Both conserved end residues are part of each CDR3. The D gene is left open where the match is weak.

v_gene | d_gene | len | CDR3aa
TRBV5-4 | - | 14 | CASSFRASTGELFF
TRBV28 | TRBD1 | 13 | CASTIQGAPEQYF
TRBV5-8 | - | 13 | CASSLWVADTQYF
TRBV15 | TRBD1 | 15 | CATSRGTGFDQPQHF
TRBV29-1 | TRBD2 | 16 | CSVDPPTSGPEETQYF
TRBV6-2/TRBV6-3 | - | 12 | CASASMNTEAFF
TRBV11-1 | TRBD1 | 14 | CASSHLDRVDGYTF
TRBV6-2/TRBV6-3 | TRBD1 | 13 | CASSYPARDSLFF
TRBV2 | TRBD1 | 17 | CASSPGQGRIRNQPQHF
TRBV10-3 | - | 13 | CAIAGHPNTEAFF
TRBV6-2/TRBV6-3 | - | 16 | CASSSDKNRRVTGQYF